This paragraph reports one TCR beta chain. This receptor's antigen is unknown. No qualities accompany the bases; no much larger clone lies one base away. These data originate in a study of T cell responses to AZD1222 COVID-19 vaccine (dated by TCRdb to 2020 to 2023). A note on the overall study: AZD1222 recipients whose second dose came at about 4 weeks and those whose second dose came at about 12 weeks were combined into one group, since spike-specific TCR depth and breadth did not differ between the two schedules. A total of 233 trial participants underwent TCR sequencing, of whom some 210 received two doses of AZD1222 and around 25 received two doses of the MenACWY control vaccine. Enrollment into the trials was organized by age into subgroups of 18-55, 56-69 and 70-plus years, and those subgroups contained roughly 150, 30 and 60 TCR-sequenced participants, respectively. General study outcomes and caveats: The vaccine-associated CD4 TCRs covered the entire spike protein, and the dominant responses fell in regions 160-218 and 743-854. In the small 56-69-year group, the increase in depth fell short of significance, most likely because of low power. Participants were mostly white British and included more females than males, and it was suggested by the authors that clonal diversity may have been underestimated. Reportedly, almost half of the unique spike-specific TCRs recognized epitopes lying outside the regions that are mutated in the B.1.351 and B.1.1.7 variants. No day 14 peak-response samples were available, so repertoires were characterized only after the peak T cell response. Conclusions about previously exposed vaccinees are limited, since just 5 to 7 AZD1222 recipients were seropositive for SARS-CoV-2 at baseline. After two AZD1222 doses, spike-specific TCR breadth and depth were significantly higher than at day 0 and than in MenACWY recipients.

The CDR3 regions of human TCRbeta chains were subjected to immunosequencing. The study's processing was this. Repertoire TCRs were matched against a reference library of SARS-CoV-2-specific TCRs generated with the MIRA antigen-specificity platform. Breadth was defined as the fraction of unique TCRs that were SARS-CoV-2-associated, and depth was defined as the fraction of total T cells that were SARS-CoV-2-associated. Using the MIRA data, each spike-specific TCR was mapped to the spike region that the TCR reacts to and placed in a CD4 or CD8 class. Log10-transformed breadth and depth values were compared by one-way ANOVA with Sidak's multiple comparisons tests. Not all clones reach the TCRdb copy of this immuneACCESS table, which keeps in-frame sequences only. Checked studies attribute under half of the gap to unresolved V genes and leave the rest unexplained. D and trimming were read from the DNA, whereas the V and J calls and clone size are those reported in that table. This sample has about 130,000 clones in its table, and around 94% of those were observed once. The ten largest clones take up 6% to 7% of the sample.

This specimen's time point label, per the study, means: baseline before first vaccination. Vaccinee samples came from UK trials COV001 and COV002, including a single-blind randomized controlled phase 2/3 trial of AZD1222 (ChAdOx1 nCoV-19) in healthy adults. Trial participant PBMC samples were collected at day 0 and day 28 after the second dose for TCRbeta chain sequencing. This TCR derives from an adult in good health. The material sequenced was peripheral blood, taken on day 0 of AZD1222 vaccination.

CDR3 sequence: CASSFYGNEQFF. The DNA sequence follows: TGTGCCAGCAGCTTTTATGGCAATGAGCAGTTCTTC. The V and J segments used are TRBV7-2 and TRBJ2-1, with the identity of the D gene unclear. V loses 3 bases of germline sequence and J loses 6 bases, and the interval between the two ends is 6 bases. The CDR3 has 12 amino acids, counting the end cysteine and phenylalanine. The sequence is cut down to CDR3 DNA, 36 bases in frame from base 1. Looking up the germline V gene yields CDR1 SGHTA and CDR2 FQGNSA.